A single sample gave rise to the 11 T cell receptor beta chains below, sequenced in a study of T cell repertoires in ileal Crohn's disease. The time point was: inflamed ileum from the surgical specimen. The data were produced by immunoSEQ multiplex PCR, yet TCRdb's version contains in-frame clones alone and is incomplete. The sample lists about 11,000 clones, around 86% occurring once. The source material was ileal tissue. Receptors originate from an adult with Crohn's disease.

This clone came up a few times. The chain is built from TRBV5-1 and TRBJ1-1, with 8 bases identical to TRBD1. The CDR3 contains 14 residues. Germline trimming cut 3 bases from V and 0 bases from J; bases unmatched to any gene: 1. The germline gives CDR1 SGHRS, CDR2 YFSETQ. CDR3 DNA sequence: TGCGCCAGCAGCTCGGGACAGGTGAACACTGAAGCTTTCTTT. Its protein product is CASSSGQVNTEAFF.

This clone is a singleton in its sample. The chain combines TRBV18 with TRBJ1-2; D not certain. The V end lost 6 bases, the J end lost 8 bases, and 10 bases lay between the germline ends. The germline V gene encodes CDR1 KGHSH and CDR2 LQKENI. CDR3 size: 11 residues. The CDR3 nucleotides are TGTGCCAGCTCCTCCAATCGCGGCTACACCTTC. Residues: CASSSNRGYTF. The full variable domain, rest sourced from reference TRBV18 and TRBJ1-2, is NAGVMQNPRHLVRRRGQEARLRCSPMKGHSHVYWYRQLPEEGLKFMVYLQKENIIDESGMPKERFSAEFPKEGPSILRIQQVVRGDSAAYFCASSSNRGYTFGSGTRLTVV.

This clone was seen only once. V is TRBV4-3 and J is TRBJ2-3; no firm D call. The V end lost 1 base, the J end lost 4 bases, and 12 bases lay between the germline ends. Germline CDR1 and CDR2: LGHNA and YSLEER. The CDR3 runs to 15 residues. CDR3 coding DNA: TGCGCCAGCAGCCAAGGAAACCAGGCGGCAGATACGCAGTATTTT. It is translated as CASSQGNQAADTQYF.

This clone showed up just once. The CDR3 DNA is TGCGCCAGCAGCTTGGGTACAGGGGCAGGTACGCAGTATTTT. Translated: CASSLGTGAGTQYF. The chain combines TRBV5-1 with TRBJ2-3, with TRBD1 matching over 7 bases. Germline V gene sequence: CDR1 SGHRS, CDR2 YFSETQ. After removal of 0 bases from V and 8 bases from J, the junction contained 6 bases not matched to a gene. The CDR3 is 14 amino acids.

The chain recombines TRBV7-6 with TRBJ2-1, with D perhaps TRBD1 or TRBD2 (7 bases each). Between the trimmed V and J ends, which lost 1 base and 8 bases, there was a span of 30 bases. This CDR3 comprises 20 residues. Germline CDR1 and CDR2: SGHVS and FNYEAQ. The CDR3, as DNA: TGTGCCAGCAGCTTAGTAGAAAAAGGGCGGGAGAGGGGGCACAGAGATGAGCAGTTCTTC. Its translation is CASSLVEKGRERGHRDEQFF.

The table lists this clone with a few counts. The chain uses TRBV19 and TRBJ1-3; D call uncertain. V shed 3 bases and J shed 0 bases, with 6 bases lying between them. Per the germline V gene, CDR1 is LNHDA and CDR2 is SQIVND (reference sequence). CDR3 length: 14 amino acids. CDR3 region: CASSMESSGNTIYF. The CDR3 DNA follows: TGTGCCAGTAGTATGGAATCCTCTGGAAACACCATATATTTT. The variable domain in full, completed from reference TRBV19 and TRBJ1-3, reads DGGITQSPKYLFRKEGQNVTLSCEQNLNHDAMYWYRQDPGQGLRLIYYSQIVNDFQKGDIAEGYSVSREKKESFPLTVTSAQKNPTAFYLCASSMESSGNTIYFGEGSWLTVV.

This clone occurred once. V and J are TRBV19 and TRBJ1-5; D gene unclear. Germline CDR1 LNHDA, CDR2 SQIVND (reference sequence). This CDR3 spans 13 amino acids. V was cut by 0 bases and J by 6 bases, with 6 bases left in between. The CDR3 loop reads CASSIDRSQPQHF. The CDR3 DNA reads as TGTGCCAGTAGTATAGATCGGAGTCAGCCCCAGCATTTT. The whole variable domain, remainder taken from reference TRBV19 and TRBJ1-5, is DGGITQSPKYLFRKEGQNVTLSCEQNLNHDAMYWYRQDPGQGLRLIYYSQIVNDFQKGDIAEGYSVSREKKESFPLTVTSAQKNPTAFYLCASSIDRSQPQHFGDGTRLSIL.

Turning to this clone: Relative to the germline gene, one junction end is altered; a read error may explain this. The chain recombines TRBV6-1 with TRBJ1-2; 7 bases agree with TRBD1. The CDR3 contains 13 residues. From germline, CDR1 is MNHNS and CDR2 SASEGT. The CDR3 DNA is TGTGCCAGCCGCCGACAGGGAGTTCCTGGCTACGCCTTC. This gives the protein CASRRQGVPGYAF.

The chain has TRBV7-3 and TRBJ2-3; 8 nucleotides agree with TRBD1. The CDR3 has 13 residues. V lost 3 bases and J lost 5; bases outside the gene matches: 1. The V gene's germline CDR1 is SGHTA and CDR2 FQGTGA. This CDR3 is CASSLTGVDTQYF. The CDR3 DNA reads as TGTGCCAGCAGCTTGACAGGGGTAGATACGCAGTATTTT.

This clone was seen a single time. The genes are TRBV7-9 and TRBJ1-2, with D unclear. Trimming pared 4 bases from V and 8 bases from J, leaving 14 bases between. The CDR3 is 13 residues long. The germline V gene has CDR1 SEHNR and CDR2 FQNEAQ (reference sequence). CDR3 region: CASSSSGRSGYTF. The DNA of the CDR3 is TGTGCCAGCAGCTCCTCCGGACGGAGCGGCTACACCTTC.

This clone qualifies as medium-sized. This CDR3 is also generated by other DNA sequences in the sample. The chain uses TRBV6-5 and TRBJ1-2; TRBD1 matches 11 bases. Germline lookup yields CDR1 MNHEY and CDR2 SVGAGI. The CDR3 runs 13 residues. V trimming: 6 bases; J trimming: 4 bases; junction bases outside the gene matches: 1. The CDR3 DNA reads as TGTGCCAGCAGCGGGACAGGGGGCTATGGCTACACCTTC. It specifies CASSGTGGYGYTF.